Shown below are 20 T cell receptor beta chains from a single sample sequenced in a study of T cells after yellow fever vaccination. TCRdb fed the 5' RACE reads into MiXCR, producing one record per CDR3 protein. The sample lists some 320,000 distinct CDR3 sequences; approximately 4% were seen once. Sequencing used PBMCs, obtained 5 days after the yellow fever booster vaccination. All receptors come from a man between 18 and 35 years old who received the YFV17D yellow fever vaccine.

J is TRBJ1-3 and V is TRBV6-5; D is uncertain. Germline V lookup: CDR1 MNHEY, CDR2 SVGAGI. V was clipped by 4 bases and J by 0 bases, with 10 bases between them. The CDR3 has 15 amino acids. The CDR3 nucleotides read TGTGCCAGCAGTTTCGCTGGGAGCTCTGGAAACACCATATATTTT. It specifies CASSFAGSSGNTIYF.

This clonotype was counted a few times. This chain links TRBV7-9 with TRBJ2-1; 14 nucleotides match TRBD2. The CDR3 covers 16 residues. Germline V lookup: CDR1 SEHNR, CDR2 FQNEAQ (reference sequence). The junction had 5 bases not matched to a gene; V was cut back by 3 bases and J by 7 bases. CDR3 residues: CASSFRLAGGQNEQFF. In DNA, the CDR3 is TGTGCCAGCAGCTTTCGACTAGCGGGGGGGCAGAATGAGCAGTTCTTC.

This clonotype was picked up a small number of times. This chain joins TRBV23-1 and TRBJ1-6; tentative D call: TRBD1 (5 bases). TRBV23-1 is classed as an ORF, of uncertain function. Trimming took 5 bases from V and 10 from J, leaving 18 bases between them. CDR3 length: 15 residues. The CDR3 here is CASSWGGTDDSPLHF. As DNA, the CDR3 is TGCGCCAGCAGTTGGGGCGGAACAGACGACTCACCCCTCCACTTT.

This clonotype was observed a handful of times. This chain connects TRBV11-2 to TRBJ2-2, with TRBD1 as a possible D gene (5 bases). The CDR3 contains 14 residues. Trimming removed 1 base from V and 7 bases from J, with 10 bases in between. The germline V gene encodes CDR1 SGHAT and CDR2 FQNNGV. The CDR3 spells CASSLVSGYGELFF. The CDR3 DNA reads TGTGCCAGCAGCTTAGTATCAGGGTACGGGGAGCTGTTTTTT. Full variable domain (outside the CDR3, taken from reference TRBV11-2 and TRBJ2-2): EAGVAQSPRYKIIEKRQSVAFWCNPISGHATLYWYQQILGQGPKLLIQFQNNGVVDDSQLPKDRFSAERLKGVDSTLKIQPAKLEDSAVYLCASSLVSGYGELFFGEGSRLTVL.

This clonotype was detected many times. The gene calls are TRBV6-2 or TRBV6-3 and TRBJ2-7; D unclear. The CDR3 length is 11 residues. CDR1 is MNHEY and CDR2 is SVGEGT in the germline V gene. The ends were cut back, 2 bases at V and 2 bases at J, with 1 base in the middle. Here the CDR3 DNA reads TGTGCCAGCAGTTACGCCTACGAGCAGTACTTC. This sequence encodes CASSYAYEQYF.

This clonotype has more than one count but fewer than ten. CDR3 sequence (DNA): TGTGCCAGCAGTTACCCCGAGACAGGGAACACTGAAGCTTTCTTT. Protein: CASSYPETGNTEAFF. J is TRBJ1-1 and V is TRBV6-2 or TRBV6-3; tentatively, D is TRBD1 (6 bases). Germline values: CDR1 MNHEY, CDR2 SVGEGT. The CDR3 extends over 15 amino acids. Trimming stripped 2 bases from V and 1 base from J, with 11 bases between.

J is TRBJ1-2 and V is TRBV30; 8 nucleotides agree with TRBD1. Trimming at V came to 5 bases and at J to 7 bases, leaving 6 bases not matched to a gene. The germline V gene encodes CDR1 GTSNPN and CDR2 SVGIG (reference sequence). The CDR3 has 12 amino acids. DNA for the CDR3: TGTGCCTGGGTCAGGGGGCATGTTGGCTACACCTTC. Residues: CAWVRGHVGYTF.

Concerning this clonotype itself: This may arise from a read error, as a much more abundant clone is one base away. The chain has TRBV5-1 and TRBJ2-1, with 9 bases matching TRBD2. Germline V gene data show CDR1 as SGHRS and CDR2 as YFSETQ. CDR3 length: 15 amino acids. CDR3: CSSSLGGGAYNEQFF. The DNA of the CDR3 is TGCTCCAGCAGCTTGGGCGGGGGGGCCTACAATGAGCAGTTCTTC. The full variable domain, its missing parts supplied by reference TRBV5-1 and TRBJ2-1, is KAGVTQTPRYLIKTRGQQVTLSCSPISGHRSVSWYQQTPGQGLQFLFEYFSETQRNKGNFPGRFSGRQFSNSRSEMNVSTLELGDSALYLCSSSLGGGAYNEQFFGPGTRLTVL.

This clonotype has a handful of counts. The V gene is TRBV10-3, the J gene TRBJ1-6; tentative D call: TRBD1 (5 bases). V was trimmed by 2 bases and J by 0 bases, leaving 11 bases between them. Germline assignment: CDR1 ENHRY and CDR2 SYGVKD. CDR3 length equals 17 residues. CDR3 DNA sequence: TGTGCCATCAGTGAGACTCAGGGATACTCCTATAATTCACCCCTCCACTTT. Encoded protein: CAISETQGYSYNSPLHF.

This clonotype was picked up many times. The chain uses TRBV20-1 and TRBJ2-3; D possibly matches TRBD1 or TRBD2 (5 bases each). The germline V and J ends were trimmed by 7 bases and 3 bases, with 14 bases remaining between them. Per the germline V gene, CDR1 is DFQATT and CDR2 is SNEGSKA (reference sequence). The CDR3 length is 13 residues. The CDR3 loop reads CSGGTFETDTQYF. The CDR3 nucleotides are TGCAGTGGGGGGACCTTCGAAACAGATACGCAGTATTTT.

In its sample, this clonotype was seen a few times. The gene calls are TRBV5-1 and TRBJ2-3, with D perhaps given as TRBD1 or TRBD2 (6 bases each). CDR1 is SGHRS and CDR2 is YFSETQ in the germline V gene. V lost 0 bases to trimming and J lost 3 bases, with 20 bases between them. The CDR3 consists of 18 residues. The CDR3 nucleotides read TGCGCCAGCAGCTTGGGGTCAAGGGGGGCGCAAAGTACAGATACGCAGTATTTT. Its protein product is CASSLGSRGAQSTDTQYF.

This chain links TRBV5-1 with TRBJ2-1; D unclear. The CDR3 consists of 15 residues. Between the trimmed V and J ends, which lost 4 bases and 0 bases, there was a span of 11 bases. The V gene's germline CDR1 is SGHRS and CDR2 YFSETQ. The CDR3 DNA reads as TGCGCCAGCAGCACGCTGGGCGACTCCTACAATGAGCAGTTCTTC. Translating it yields CASSTLGDSYNEQFF.

At least ten counts were recorded for this clonotype. The chain links TRBV9 to TRBJ2-4; D unclear. V was pared by 4 bases and J by 5 bases, with 7 bases between. Germline V gene lookup returns CDR1 SGDLS and CDR2 YYNGEE. The CDR3 loop spans 12 amino acids. The CDR3 nucleotides read TGTGCCAGCAGCAATAGGGAAAACATTCAGTACTTC. Residues: CASSNRENIQYF.

The table lists this clonotype with a few counts. V gene TRBV25-1 combines with J gene TRBJ1-2, with a weak D call TRBD1 (5 bases). Germline assignment: CDR1 MGHDK and CDR2 SYGVNS. Trimming removed 3 bases at V and 7 bases at J, with 18 bases between. There are 15 residues in the CDR3. The CDR3 is CASSEQGRGSRGYTF. The CDR3 bases are TGTGCCAGCAGTGAGCAAGGGAGGGGAAGTCGTGGCTACACCTTC.

The chain couples TRBV20-1 to TRBJ2-1; TRBD2 matches 8 bases. The CDR3 totals 14 residues. J was trimmed by 6 bases and V by 5 bases; bases with no gene match: 9. The germline V gene has CDR1 DFQATT and CDR2 SNEGSKA (reference sequence). For the CDR3, the DNA is TGCAGTGCTCCGGGGGGGGCCTTCGGCAATGAGCAGTTCTTC. This sequence encodes CSAPGGAFGNEQFF.

This clonotype was found many times. The CDR3 coding sequence is TGCGCCAGCAGCCGGGGACAGGACACCGGGGAGCTGTTTTTT. Protein sequence: CASSRGQDTGELFF. V is TRBV4-3 and J is TRBJ2-2; 8 bases are a match to TRBD1. The germline V gene has CDR1 LGHNA and CDR2 YSLEER. J lost 3 bases, V lost 4 bases, and 1 base had no gene match. The CDR3 extends over 14 amino acids.

This clonotype was detected a few times. The V and J genes are TRBV9 and TRBJ1-1; D unresolved. CDR3 length equals 12 residues. The germline V gene has CDR1 SGDLS and CDR2 YYNGEE. V was clipped by 0 bases and J by 6 bases, with 6 bases between them. The CDR3 here is CASSVDGAEAFF. The CDR3 DNA sequence: TGTGCCAGCAGCGTAGACGGCGCTGAAGCTTTCTTT.

This clonotype was seen repeatedly, ten times or more. The rearrangement links TRBV20-1 to TRBJ1-1, with D unresolved. CDR1 is DFQATT, CDR2 SNEGSKA, per germline (reference sequence). Between the trimmed V and J ends, which lost 0 bases and 6 bases, there was a span of 11 bases. The CDR3 has 13 amino acids. CDR3 coding DNA: TGCAGTGCTAGAGAGGCTCCGAGGGCTGAAGCTTTCTTT. Protein: CSAREAPRAEAFF.

The V call is TRBV7-7, the J call TRBJ2-2; D could derive from TRBD1 or TRBD2 (5 bases each). The CDR3 covers 15 residues. From germline, CDR1 is SSHAT and CDR2 FNYEAQ (reference sequence). Trimming cost V 5 bases and J 4 bases, with 14 bases left between them. The CDR3 sequence: CASSPGRDATGELFF. Here the CDR3 DNA reads TGTGCCAGCAGCCCGGGACGAGACGCCACCGGGGAGCTGTTTTTT.

Only a few counts were recorded for this clonotype. This rearrangement joins TRBV7-2 to TRBJ2-5; 8 bases fit TRBD2. Trimming removed 5 bases from V and 7 bases from J; junction bases left unmatched: 9. The CDR3 consists of 14 residues. The germline V gene encodes CDR1 SGHTA and CDR2 FQGNSA. In DNA form, the CDR3 reads TGTGCCAGCAGCCAAAACCCCGGGGGGGGGACCCAGTACTTC. Residues: CASSQNPGGGTQYF.